The source of this TCR beta chain is a study of shared clonotypes between healthy human individuals. Only CD45RO-negative cells positively selected for CCR7 counted as naive CD8 cells, so terminally differentiated effector memory CD45RA+ cells were excluded. Germline V gives CDR1 LNHNV, CDR2 YYDKDF (reference sequence). CDR3 length: 14 residues. The ends were cut back, 4 bases at V and 7 bases at J, with 14 bases in the middle. Method: immunoSEQ multiplex PCR; TCRdb's copy keeps in-frame clones and lacks some. In the table there are around 600,000 clones, around 96% of which are singletons. This receptor was obtained from a young woman in good health. V usage is TRBV15 and J usage is TRBJ2-1, with D possibly called TRBD1 or TRBD2 (5 bases each). Sample: naive CD8+ T cells sorted from blood. DNA for the CDR3: TGTGCCACCAGCACCGGGACCTCGAGGAATGAGCAGTTCTTC. This translates into CATSTGTSRNEQFF.